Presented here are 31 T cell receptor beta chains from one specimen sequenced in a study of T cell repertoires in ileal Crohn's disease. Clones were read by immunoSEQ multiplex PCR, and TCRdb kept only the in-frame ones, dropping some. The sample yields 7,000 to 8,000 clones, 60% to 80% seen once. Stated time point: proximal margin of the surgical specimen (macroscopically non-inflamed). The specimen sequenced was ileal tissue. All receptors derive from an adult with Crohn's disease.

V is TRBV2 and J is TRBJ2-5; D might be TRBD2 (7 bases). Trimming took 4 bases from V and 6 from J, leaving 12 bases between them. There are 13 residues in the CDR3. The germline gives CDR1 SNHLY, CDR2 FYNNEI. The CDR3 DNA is TGTGCCAGCAGTGTCGGGGGGCTGAAGACCCAGTACTTC. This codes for CASSVGGLKTQYF.

The CDR3 protein is CASSAFMNTEAFF. Written as DNA, the CDR3 is TGTGCCAGTAGTGCTTTCATGAACACTGAAGCTTTCTTT. This chain joins TRBV19 and TRBJ1-1; D unresolved. V gave up 5 bases and J gave up 0 bases, with 7 bases separating them. The CDR3 spans 13 residues. The germline V gene encodes CDR1 LNHDA and CDR2 SQIVND (reference sequence).

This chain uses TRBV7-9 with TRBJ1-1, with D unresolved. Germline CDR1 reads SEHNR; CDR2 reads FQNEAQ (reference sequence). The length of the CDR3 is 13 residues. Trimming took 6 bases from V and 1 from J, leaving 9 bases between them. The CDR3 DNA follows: TGTGCCAGCAGTTTTAGGGAGAACACTGAAGCTTTCTTT. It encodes CASSFRENTEAFF. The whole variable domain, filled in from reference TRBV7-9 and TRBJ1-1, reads DTGVSQNPRHKITKRGQNVTFRCDPISEHNRLYWYRQTLGQGPEFLTYFQNEAQLEKSRLLSDRFSAERPKGSFSTLEIQRTEQGDSAMYLCASSFRENTEAFFGQGTRLTVV.

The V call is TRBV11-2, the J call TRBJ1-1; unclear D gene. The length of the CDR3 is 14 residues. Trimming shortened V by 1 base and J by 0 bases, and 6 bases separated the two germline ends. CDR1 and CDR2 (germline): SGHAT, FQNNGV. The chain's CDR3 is CASSLAVMNTEAFF. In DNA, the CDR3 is TGTGCCAGCAGCTTAGCGGTTATGAACACTGAAGCTTTCTTT.

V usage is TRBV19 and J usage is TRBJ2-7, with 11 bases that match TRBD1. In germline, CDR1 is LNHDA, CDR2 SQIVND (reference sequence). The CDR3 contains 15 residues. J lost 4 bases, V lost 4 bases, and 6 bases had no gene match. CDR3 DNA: TGTGCCAGTAGTACGGTTGGACAGGGGGCATACGAGCAGTACTTC. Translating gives CASSTVGQGAYEQYF.

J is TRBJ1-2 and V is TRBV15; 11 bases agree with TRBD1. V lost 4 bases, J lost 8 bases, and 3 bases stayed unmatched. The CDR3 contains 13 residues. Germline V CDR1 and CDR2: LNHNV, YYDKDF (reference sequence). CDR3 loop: CATSNRDRGGYTF. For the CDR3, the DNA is TGTGCCACCAGCAACCGGGACAGGGGGGGCTACACCTTC.

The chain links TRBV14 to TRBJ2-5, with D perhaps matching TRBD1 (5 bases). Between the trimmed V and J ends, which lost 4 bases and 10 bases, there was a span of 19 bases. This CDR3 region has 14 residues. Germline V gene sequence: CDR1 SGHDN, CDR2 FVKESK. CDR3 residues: CASSLRGPLEDQYF. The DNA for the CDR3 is TGTGCCAGCAGCCTAAGGGGCCCTCTAGAGGACCAGTACTTC.

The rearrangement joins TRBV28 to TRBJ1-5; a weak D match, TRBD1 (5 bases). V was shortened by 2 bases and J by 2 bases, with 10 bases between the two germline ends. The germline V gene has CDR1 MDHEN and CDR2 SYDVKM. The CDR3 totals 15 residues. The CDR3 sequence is CASSLGGERNQPQHF. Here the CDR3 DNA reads TGTGCCAGCAGTTTAGGGGGGGAGCGCAATCAGCCCCAGCATTTT.

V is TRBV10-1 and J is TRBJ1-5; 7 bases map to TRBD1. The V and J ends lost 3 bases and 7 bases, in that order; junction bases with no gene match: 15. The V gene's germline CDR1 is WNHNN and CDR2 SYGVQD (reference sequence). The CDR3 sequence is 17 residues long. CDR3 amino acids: CASSDIRRDRVGQPQHF. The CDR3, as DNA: TGCGCCAGCAGTGACATCAGACGAGACAGGGTCGGGCAGCCCCAGCATTTT.

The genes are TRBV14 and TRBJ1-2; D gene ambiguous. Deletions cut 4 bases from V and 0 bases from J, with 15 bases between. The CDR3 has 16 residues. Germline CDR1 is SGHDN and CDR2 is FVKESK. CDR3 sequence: CASSPRPAPPNYGYTF. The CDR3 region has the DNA TGTGCCAGCAGCCCAAGACCTGCACCACCTAACTATGGCTACACCTTC. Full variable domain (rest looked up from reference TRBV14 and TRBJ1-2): EAGVTQFPSHSVIEKGQTVTLRCDPISGHDNLYWYRRVMGKEIKFLLHFVKESKQDESGMPNNRFLAERTGGTYSTLKVQPAELEDSGVYFCASSPRPAPPNYGYTFGSGTRLTVV.

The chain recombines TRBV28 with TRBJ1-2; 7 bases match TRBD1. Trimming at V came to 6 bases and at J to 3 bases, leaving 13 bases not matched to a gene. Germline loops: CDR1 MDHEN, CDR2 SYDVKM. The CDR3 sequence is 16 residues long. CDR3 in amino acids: CASSRPTGRRDYGYTF. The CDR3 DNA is TGTGCCAGCAGCCGACCGACAGGGAGGAGAGACTATGGCTACACCTTC.

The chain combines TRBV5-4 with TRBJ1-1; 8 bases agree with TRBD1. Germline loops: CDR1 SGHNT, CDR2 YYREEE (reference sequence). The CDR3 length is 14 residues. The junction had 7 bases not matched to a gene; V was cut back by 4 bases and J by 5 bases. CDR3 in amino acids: CASSGGTGRTEAFF. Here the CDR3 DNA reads TGTGCCAGCAGCGGAGGGACAGGTCGGACTGAAGCTTTCTTT.

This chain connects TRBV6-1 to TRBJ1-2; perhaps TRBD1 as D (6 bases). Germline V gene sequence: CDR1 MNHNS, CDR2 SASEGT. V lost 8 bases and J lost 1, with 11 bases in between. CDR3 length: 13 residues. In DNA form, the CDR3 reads TGTGCCAGCGATGGACAGAATAACTATGGCTACACCTTC. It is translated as CASDGQNNYGYTF.

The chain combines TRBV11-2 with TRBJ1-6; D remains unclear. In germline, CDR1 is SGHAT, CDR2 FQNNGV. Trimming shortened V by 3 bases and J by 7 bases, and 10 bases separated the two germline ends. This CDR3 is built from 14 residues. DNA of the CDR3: TGTGCCAGCAGCTTCGCCTACTCAAATTCACCCCTCCACTTT. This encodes CASSFAYSNSPLHF.

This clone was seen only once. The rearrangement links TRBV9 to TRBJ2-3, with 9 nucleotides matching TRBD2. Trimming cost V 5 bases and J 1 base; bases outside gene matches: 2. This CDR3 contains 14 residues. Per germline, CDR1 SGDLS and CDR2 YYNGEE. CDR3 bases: TGTGCCAGCAGTCGGACTAGCGGCACAGATACGCAGTATTTT. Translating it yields CASSRTSGTDTQYF.

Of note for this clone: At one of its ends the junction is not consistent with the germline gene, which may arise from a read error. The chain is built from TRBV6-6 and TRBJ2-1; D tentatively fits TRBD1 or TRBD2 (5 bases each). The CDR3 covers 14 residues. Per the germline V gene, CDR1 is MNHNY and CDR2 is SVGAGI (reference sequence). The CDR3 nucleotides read TGTGCCAGCAGTAACGGGGCTACTTCCAATGGGCAGTTCTTC. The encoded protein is CASSNGATSNGQFF.

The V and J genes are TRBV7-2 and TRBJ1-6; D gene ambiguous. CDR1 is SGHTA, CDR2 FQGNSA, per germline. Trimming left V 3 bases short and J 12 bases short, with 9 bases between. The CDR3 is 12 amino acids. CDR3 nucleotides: TGTGCCAGCAGCTTTAACGCAGGACCCCTCCACTTT. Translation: CASSFNAGPLHF.

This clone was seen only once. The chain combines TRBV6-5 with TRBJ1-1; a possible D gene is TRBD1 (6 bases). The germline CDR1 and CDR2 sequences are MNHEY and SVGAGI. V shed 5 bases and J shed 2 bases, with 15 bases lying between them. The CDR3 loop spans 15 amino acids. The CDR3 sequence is CASSPPGQKNTEAFF. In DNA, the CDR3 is TGTGCCAGCAGTCCCCCAGGACAGAAAAACACTGAAGCTTTCTTT.

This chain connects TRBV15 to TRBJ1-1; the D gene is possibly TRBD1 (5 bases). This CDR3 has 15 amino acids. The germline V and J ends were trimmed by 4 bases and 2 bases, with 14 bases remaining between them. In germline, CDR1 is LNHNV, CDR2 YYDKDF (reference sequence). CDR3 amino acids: CATSTGGEVNTEAFF. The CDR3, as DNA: TGTGCCACCAGCACCGGGGGGGAAGTCAACACTGAAGCTTTCTTT.

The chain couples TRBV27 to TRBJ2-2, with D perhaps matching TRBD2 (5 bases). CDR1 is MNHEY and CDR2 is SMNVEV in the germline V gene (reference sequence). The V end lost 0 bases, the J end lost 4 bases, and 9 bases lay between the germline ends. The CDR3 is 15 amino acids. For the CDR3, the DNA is TGTGCCAGCAGTTTATCGAGGGCTTCCACCGGGGAGCTGTTTTTT. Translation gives CASSLSRASTGELFF.

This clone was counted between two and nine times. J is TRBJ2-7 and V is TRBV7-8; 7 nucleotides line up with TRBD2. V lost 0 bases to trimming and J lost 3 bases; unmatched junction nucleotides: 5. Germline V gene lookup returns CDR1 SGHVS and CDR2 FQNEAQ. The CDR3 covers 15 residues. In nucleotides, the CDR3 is TGTGCCAGCAGCTTAGCGGTAGCGGGTGTCTACGAGCAGTACTTC. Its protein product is CASSLAVAGVYEQYF.

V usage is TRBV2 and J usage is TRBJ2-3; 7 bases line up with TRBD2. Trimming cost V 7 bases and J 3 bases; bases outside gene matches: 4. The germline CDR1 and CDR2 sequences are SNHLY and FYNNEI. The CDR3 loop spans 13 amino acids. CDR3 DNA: TGTGCCAGCACGCGGGAGACTACAGATACGCAGTATTTT. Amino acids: CASTRETTDTQYF. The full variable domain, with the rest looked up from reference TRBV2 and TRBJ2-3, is EPEVTQTPSHQVTQMGQEVILRCVPISNHLYFYWYRQILGQKVEFLVSFYNNEISEKSEIFDDQFSVERPDGSNFTLKIRSTKLEDSAMYFCASTRETTDTQYFGPGTRLTVL.

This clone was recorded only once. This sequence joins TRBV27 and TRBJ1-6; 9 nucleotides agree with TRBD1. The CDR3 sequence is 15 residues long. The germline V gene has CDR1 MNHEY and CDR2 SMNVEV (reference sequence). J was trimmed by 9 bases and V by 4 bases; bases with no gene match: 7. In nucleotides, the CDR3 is TGTGCCAGCAGTTCCGTGGGACAGGGTAGTTCACCCCTCCACTTT. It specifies CASSSVGQGSSPLHF.

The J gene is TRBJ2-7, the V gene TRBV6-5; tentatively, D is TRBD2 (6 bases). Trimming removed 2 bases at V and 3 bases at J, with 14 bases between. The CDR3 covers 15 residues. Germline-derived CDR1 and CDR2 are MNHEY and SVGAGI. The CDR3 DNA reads TGTGCCAGCAGTTACGGTCGGGAGCCAGTCTACGAGCAGTACTTC. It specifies CASSYGREPVYEQYF.

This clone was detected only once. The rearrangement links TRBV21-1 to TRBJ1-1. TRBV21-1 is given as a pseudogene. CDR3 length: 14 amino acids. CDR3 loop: CASNSYDGNTEAFF. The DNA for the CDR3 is TGTGCCAGCAACTCGTACGACGGAAACACTGAAGCTTTCTTT.

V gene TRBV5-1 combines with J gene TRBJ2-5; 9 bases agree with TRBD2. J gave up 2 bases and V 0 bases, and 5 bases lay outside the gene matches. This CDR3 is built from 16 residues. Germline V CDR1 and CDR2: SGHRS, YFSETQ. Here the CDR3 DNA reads TGCGCCAGCAGCTTGGACGGTAGCGGGAGACAAGAGACCCAGTACTTC. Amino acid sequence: CASSLDGSGRQETQYF.

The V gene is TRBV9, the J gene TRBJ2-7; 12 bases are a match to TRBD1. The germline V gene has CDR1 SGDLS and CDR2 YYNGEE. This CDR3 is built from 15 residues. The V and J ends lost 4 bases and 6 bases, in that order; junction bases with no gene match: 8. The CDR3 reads CASSPGQGAWAEQYF. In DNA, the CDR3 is TGTGCCAGCAGCCCGGGACAGGGGGCGTGGGCCGAGCAGTACTTC.

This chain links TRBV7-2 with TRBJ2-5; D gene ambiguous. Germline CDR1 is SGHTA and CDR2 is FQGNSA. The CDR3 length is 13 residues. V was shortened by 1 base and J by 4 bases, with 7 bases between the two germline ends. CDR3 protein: CASSLVPVETQYF. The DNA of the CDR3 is TGTGCCAGCAGCTTAGTCCCTGTAGAGACCCAGTACTTC.

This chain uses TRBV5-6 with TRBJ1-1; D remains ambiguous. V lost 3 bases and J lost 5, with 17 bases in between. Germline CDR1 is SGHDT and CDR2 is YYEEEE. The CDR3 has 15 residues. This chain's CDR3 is CASSWRTAGRTEAFF. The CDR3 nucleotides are TGTGCCAGCAGCTGGAGAACTGCGGGGAGGACTGAAGCTTTCTTT.

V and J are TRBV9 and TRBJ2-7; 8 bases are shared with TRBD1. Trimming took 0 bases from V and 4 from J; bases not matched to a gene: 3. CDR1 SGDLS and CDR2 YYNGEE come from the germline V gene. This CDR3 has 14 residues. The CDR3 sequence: CASSVGGQEYEQYF. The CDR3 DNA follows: TGTGCCAGCAGCGTAGGGGGACAGGAGTACGAGCAGTACTTC.

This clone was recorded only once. The CDR3, as DNA: TGTGCCAGCATCGGGTGGACCCCCCAAGAGACCCAGTACTTC. Translated, it gives CASIGWTPQETQYF. The gene calls are TRBV6-5 and TRBJ2-5; D is unclear. CDR1 MNHEY and CDR2 SVGAGI come from the germline V gene. The CDR3 sequence is 14 residues long. Trimming removed 7 bases from V and 1 base from J, with 13 bases in between.